The clone carrying this T cell receptor (beta chain) was counted only a few times. Antigen: not known. From germline, CDR1 is SGHDT and CDR2 YYEEEE. The V and J ends lost 4 bases and 0 bases, in that order; junction bases with no gene match: 5. The CDR3 loop spans 15 amino acids. The data are from a study of cytomegalovirus exposure and HLA in healthy donors. Overall study results and limits: The CMV antigen specificity of a few CMV-associated chains was confirmed through in vitro analysis. By HLA locus, TCR association rates varied in a later analysis, with DRB1 showing the most and HLA-C the fewest.

PCR was performed using 60 Vbeta and 13 Jbeta primers. The data were produced by immunoSEQ multiplex PCR, yet TCRdb's version contains in-frame clones alone and is incomplete. Of about 160,000 clones listed, over 65% are singletons. The sample consisted of PBMCs. The TCR sequence derives from a young man in good health and CMV-seropositive. V usage is TRBV5-6 and J usage is TRBJ2-7; the match to TRBD1 covers 9 bases. The DNA for the CDR3 is TGTGCCAGCAGCCCAGAGGGACAGGGCTCCTACGAGCAGTACGTC. Translated: CASSPEGQGSYEQYV.